This record covers a single T cell receptor (beta chain). This CDR3 region has 15 residues. V was trimmed by 1 base and J by 0 bases, leaving 7 bases between them. Germline V gene data show CDR1 as MGHDK and CDR2 as SYGVNS. This record comes from a study of shared T cell receptors in the human thymus. The repertoire was sequenced with immunoSEQ multiplex PCR; TCRdb's copy has only in-frame clones and lacks some. The sample comprises some 660,000 clones, about 87% of which are singletons, and over 0.008% rests with the top ten. These data also featured in a second study, about human thymus T cells. According to that study: Thymus tissue for the work was resected from patients undergoing corrective heart surgery. Thymic and blood repertoires appeared to show biased V and J gene usage. Unrelated individuals had highly overlapping thymic repertoires, as reported in related research.

This sequence joins TRBV25-1 and TRBJ1-3; D is undetermined. The clonotype was recovered from a boy under two years old with a congenital heart defect. Specimen: thymocytes. The CDR3 DNA sequence: TGTGCCAGCAGTGAATCGGCGGCCTCTGGAAACACCATATATTTT. Its protein product is CASSESAASGNTIYF.